Listed here is a single T cell receptor (beta chain). Germline values: CDR1 SGHTA, CDR2 FQGTGA. V lost 4 bases and J lost 5; bases outside the gene matches: 8. The CDR3 runs 16 residues. The data stem from a study of blood T cell repertoires in COVID-19. Study-level information: The samples span acute and convalescent COVID-19 from the United States, Italy and Spain. Nucleic acid was either cDNA or gDNA, and it came from T cells, B-cell-depleted T cells, or PBMCs.

Methods used by the authors: Quantification of nucleated cells was approximated via reference gene primer amplification. Clones were sequenced by immunoSEQ multiplex PCR, and TCRdb holds only the in-frame ones, with some missing. V and J calls and clone size follow that table, whereas D and trimming were derived from the DNA. Among approximately 220,000 clones listed, approximately 80% were seen once. This chain joins TRBV7-3 and TRBJ2-1; 10 positions match TRBD2. Sequencing was done on a sample of peripheral blood. This clonotype originated in a woman of 80 years or more with acute or convalescent COVID-19. Here the CDR3 DNA reads TGTGCCAGCAGCTCCCCATCGACTAGCGGGCACAATGAGCAGTTCTTC. This gives the protein CASSSPSTSGHNEQFF.